The 5 T cell receptor beta chains in this list originate from one sample, sequenced in a study of response to subunit inactivated influenza vaccine. MiXCR, run by TCRdb on the RT-PCR reads, gives a single entry per CDR3 protein. The data contain roughly 190,000 distinct CDR3 sequences, more than 10% of them singletons. These records were also assigned to another study, of T cells expressing NK-cell markers. As reported in that work: A 5'RACE template switching approach incorporating UMIs was used to make TCR beta cDNA.

Sample: CD8+ T cells sorted from PBMCs, taken 12 days after vaccination. The receptors shown here come from a man aged 45 to 65 who received an inactivated influenza vaccine.

The chain carries TRBV7-9 and TRBJ2-3, with a tentative D call TRBD1 (6 bases). CDR3 length: 17 amino acids. Germline V CDR1 and CDR2: SEHNR, FQNEAQ (reference sequence). V was trimmed by 5 bases and J by 1 base, leaving 19 bases between them. The CDR3 loop is CASSPPWDTWGTDTQYF. For the CDR3, the DNA is TGTGCCAGCAGCCCACCGTGGGACACCTGGGGCACAGATACGCAGTATTTT.

The rearrangement joins TRBV27 to TRBJ1-6, with D unresolved. V lost 0 bases, J lost 7 bases, and 10 bases lay in between. The CDR3 runs to 15 residues. Germline CDR1 reads MNHEY; CDR2 reads SMNVEV (reference sequence). This CDR3 reads CASSLSGTQNSPLHF. The CDR3 DNA reads TGTGCCAGCAGTTTATCCGGAACCCAAAATTCACCCCTCCACTTT.

The chain has TRBV6-6 and TRBJ2-3; D not resolved. Trimming left V 2 bases short and J 5 bases short, with 8 bases between. The CDR3 contains 13 residues. CDR1 is MNHNY and CDR2 is SVGAGI in the germline V gene (reference sequence). CDR3 DNA sequence: TGTGCCAGCAGTTACGCAGGCCGAGATACGCAGTATTTT. As protein: CASSYAGRDTQYF.

This chain joins TRBV29-1 and TRBJ2-1, with 7 bases fitting TRBD2. The CDR3 runs 16 residues. Germline CDR1 SQVTM, CDR2 ANQGSEA. The V and J ends lost 7 bases and 0 bases, in that order; junction bases with no gene match: 12. The CDR3 nucleotides are TGCAGCGCCACCGGGTCGCGGGAGAGCTCCTACAATGAGCAGTTCTTC. This codes for CSATGSRESSYNEQFF.

The V call is TRBV10-3, the J call TRBJ2-1; D uncertain. CDR1 is ENHRY and CDR2 is SYGVKD in the germline V gene. Trimming took off 2 bases at V and 3 bases at J, with 5 bases between the two ends. This CDR3 is 13 amino acids long. The CDR3 bases are TGTGCCATCAGTGAGCTAGACTACAATGAGCAGTTCTTC. Amino acid sequence: CAISELDYNEQFF.